Following are 24 T cell receptor beta chains from one sample sequenced in a study of OX40 agonist ivuxolimab in advanced cancers. The repertoire was sequenced with immunoSEQ multiplex PCR; TCRdb's copy has only in-frame clones and lacks some. This table has roughly 97,000 clones, 70% to 90% appearing once. Sequencing used CD4+ or CD8+ T cells sorted from blood, obtained in a trial of the OX40 agonist ivuxolimab. Source of these receptors: an adult with an advanced solid tumor such as melanoma, head and neck, liver or kidney cancer.

The sample holds a few counts of this clone. The V call is TRBV29-1, the J call TRBJ1-1; weak D call: TRBD1 (5 bases). Trimming stripped 5 bases from V and 8 bases from J, with 12 bases between. The CDR3 is 11 amino acids. Germline lookup yields CDR1 SQVTM and CDR2 ANQGSEA. The CDR3 DNA reads as TGCAGCGTTTCCAGGGCCCAAGAAGCTTTCTTT. This translates into CSVSRAQEAFF.

This chain uses TRBV4-1 with TRBJ2-7, with TRBD2 identical over 8 bases. Germline V gene data show CDR1 as MGHRA and CDR2 as YSYEKL. With V trimmed by 0 bases and J by 3 bases, 7 bases remained unmatched. This CDR3 region has 16 residues. This CDR3 is CASSQESVLAVYEQYF. In nucleotides, the CDR3 is TGCGCCAGCAGCCAAGAGAGCGTACTAGCGGTCTACGAGCAGTACTTC.

The rearrangement links TRBV28 to TRBJ2-3; the D is unclear. Germline values: CDR1 MDHEN, CDR2 SYDVKM. Trimming removed 9 bases at V and 4 bases at J, with 8 bases between. CDR3 length equals 11 residues. This CDR3 is CASRHADTQYF. DNA for the CDR3: TGTGCCAGTCGACACGCAGATACGCAGTATTTT.

This sequence joins TRBV7-2 and TRBJ2-5, with D unresolved. CDR1 is SGHTA, CDR2 FQGNSA, per germline. V was trimmed by 3 bases and J by 4 bases, leaving 9 bases between them. There are 13 residues in the CDR3. CDR3 loop: CASSFSSLETQYF. The CDR3 DNA reads TGTGCCAGCAGCTTTAGCTCCCTAGAGACCCAGTACTTC.

This chain connects TRBV13 to TRBJ2-5; 8 positions match TRBD2. Germline CDR1 is PRHDT and CDR2 is FYEKMQ (reference sequence). The CDR3 extends over 14 amino acids. V dropped 5 bases and J dropped 4; count of bases not matched to a gene: 6. The CDR3 sequence: CASSLTGGVETQYF. The CDR3 coding sequence is TGTGCCAGCAGCCTTACCGGGGGGGTAGAGACCCAGTACTTC.

The chain employs TRBV7-9 and TRBJ1-6; D call uncertain. From germline, CDR1 is SEHNR and CDR2 FQNEAQ (reference sequence). This CDR3 is 14 amino acids long. The V gene lost 4 bases and the J gene lost 8 bases, with 12 bases spanning the gap. CDR3 in amino acids: CASSSNSFDSPLHF. In DNA, the CDR3 is TGTGCCAGCAGCTCCAACAGTTTTGATTCACCCCTCCACTTT. Filled out from reference TRBV7-9 and TRBJ1-6, the complete variable domain reads DTGVSQNPRHKITKRGQNVTFRCDPISEHNRLYWYRQTLGQGPEFLTYFQNEAQLEKSRLLSDRFSAERPKGSFSTLEIQRTEQGDSAMYLCASSSNSFDSPLHFGNGTRLTVT.

The V and J genes are TRBV5-1 and TRBJ1-6; 9 nucleotides agree with TRBD1. The V gene end was trimmed by 3 bases and the J gene end by 7 bases; junction bases not matched to a gene: 5. CDR1 is SGHRS and CDR2 is YFSETQ in the germline V gene. The CDR3 sequence is 15 residues long. The CDR3 DNA reads as TGCGCCAGCAGCTCCTTACAGGGGGCGAATTCACCCCTCCACTTT. Encoded protein: CASSSLQGANSPLHF.

The chain joins TRBV7-2 to TRBJ2-6; D unclear. Germline assignment: CDR1 SGHTA and CDR2 FQGNSA. Trimming stripped 5 bases from V and 2 bases from J, with 13 bases between. This CDR3 spans 16 amino acids. The CDR3 DNA is TGTGCCAGCAGCCCTGCCATTACAGCTGGGGCCAACGTCCTGACTTTC. Translation gives CASSPAITAGANVLTF.

The chain couples TRBV28 to TRBJ1-6; no definite D call. Trimming removed 5 bases at V and 8 bases at J, with 10 bases between. The CDR3 has 13 residues. Germline assignment: CDR1 MDHEN and CDR2 SYDVKM. The CDR3 is CASSPTPDSPLHF. The CDR3 DNA is TGTGCCAGCAGTCCCACACCAGATTCACCCCTCCACTTT.

This rearrangement joins TRBV5-6 to TRBJ1-2; TRBD1 matches at 10 bases. Germline CDR1 and CDR2: SGHDT and YYEEEE. J lost 8 bases, V lost 6 bases, and 7 bases had no gene match. CDR3 length: 13 amino acids. The CDR3 region has the DNA TGTGCCAGCACCCGGGACAGGGGAAGAGGCTACACCTTC. This encodes CASTRDRGRGYTF.

This chain links TRBV4-2 with TRBJ2-3; no clear D. Trimming stripped 0 bases from V and 4 bases from J, with 11 bases between. Germline CDR1 reads LGHNA; CDR2 reads YNFKEQ. The CDR3 sequence is 15 residues long. Here the CDR3 reads CASSQEGLASDTQYF. CDR3 nucleotides: TGTGCCAGCAGCCAAGAAGGGTTGGCTTCAGATACGCAGTATTTT.

The V and J genes are TRBV12-5 and TRBJ1-1, with D unclear. Deletions cut 1 base from V and 1 base from J, with 4 bases between. Germline CDR1 reads LGHNT; CDR2 reads FRNRAP. This CDR3 comprises 13 residues. CDR3 loop: CASGLETNTEAFF. For the CDR3, the DNA is TGTGCTAGTGGTTTGGAGACGAACACTGAAGCTTTCTTT.

V usage is TRBV7-2 and J usage is TRBJ2-5, with a weak D call TRBD2 (5 bases). This CDR3 region has 16 residues. Germline CDR1 SGHTA, CDR2 FQGNSA. The V and J ends lost 1 base and 3 bases respectively, with 15 bases between them. The CDR3: CASSLDSGLTKETQYF. CDR3 coding DNA: TGTGCCAGCAGCTTAGATTCAGGACTGACTAAAGAGACCCAGTACTTC. The full variable domain, in which reference TRBV7-2 and TRBJ2-5 provide the parts outside the CDR3, is GAGVSQSPSNKVTEKGKDVELRCDPISGHTALYWYRQSLGQGLEFLIYFQGNSAPDKSGLPSDRFSAERTGGSVSTLTIQRTQQEDSAVYLCASSLDSGLTKETQYFGPGTRLLVL.

V usage is TRBV30 and J usage is TRBJ2-4; 7 nucleotides agree with TRBD1. V lost 8 bases, J lost 5 bases, and 15 bases stayed unmatched. Germline CDR1 reads GTSNPN; CDR2 reads SVGIG (reference sequence). The CDR3 spans 15 residues. The DNA for the CDR3 is TGTGCCGCCGACTGGGGACAGCTTACTGAAAACATTCAGTACTTC. Translation gives CAADWGQLTENIQYF.

The chain employs TRBV6-5 and TRBJ2-5; unclear D gene. Germline V gene lookup returns CDR1 MNHEY and CDR2 SVGAGI. The V end lost 3 bases, the J end lost 1 base, and 9 bases lay between the germline ends. This CDR3 spans 14 amino acids. Here the CDR3 DNA reads TGTGCCAGCAGTTATGCCCGAATCCAAGAGACCCAGTACTTC. It translates to CASSYARIQETQYF.

In this sample, this clone turned up once. V is TRBV19 and J is TRBJ1-2; maybe TRBD1 (5 bases). Trimming left V 5 bases short and J 2 bases short, with 15 bases between. The CDR3 sequence is 15 residues long. In germline, CDR1 is LNHDA, CDR2 SQIVND (reference sequence). The CDR3, as DNA: TGTGCCAGTAGTTACCGCGGCAGGGCGAACTATGGCTACACCTTC. It codes for CASSYRGRANYGYTF.

The chain joins TRBV7-2 to TRBJ1-2; D unclear. Germline V lookup: CDR1 SGHTA, CDR2 FQGNSA. CDR3 length: 14 amino acids. V was clipped by 2 bases and J by 3 bases, with 10 bases between them. The DNA for the CDR3 is TGTGCCAGCAGCTTATCCAGGATCGACTATGGCTACACCTTC. It specifies CASSLSRIDYGYTF.

The chain has TRBV5-4 and TRBJ1-2; tentatively, D is TRBD1 (6 bases). CDR3 length: 16 residues. The ends were cut back, 2 bases at V and 2 bases at J, with 16 bases in the middle. Germline V gene lookup returns CDR1 SGHNT and CDR2 YYREEE (reference sequence). This CDR3 reads CASSFEARTANYGYTF. CDR3 coding DNA: TGTGCCAGCAGCTTCGAGGCCAGGACAGCCAACTATGGCTACACCTTC.

The chain has TRBV7-2 and TRBJ1-2; TRBD1 matches 7 bases. Germline V gene data show CDR1 as SGHTA and CDR2 as FQGNSA. This CDR3 region has 14 residues. V dropped 6 bases and J dropped 6; count of bases not matched to a gene: 10. CDR3 amino acids: CASRPDRVRDGYTF. The DNA for the CDR3 is TGTGCCAGCAGACCCGACAGGGTAAGGGATGGCTACACCTTC.

This clone occurred once. The rearrangement uses TRBV5-1 and TRBJ2-3; D ambiguous. The CDR3 covers 14 residues. V was pared by 0 bases and J by 6 bases, with 11 bases between. Germline loops: CDR1 SGHRS, CDR2 YFSETQ. CDR3 protein: CASSLGQERDTQYF. In DNA, the CDR3 is TGCGCCAGCAGCTTGGGGCAGGAGAGGGATACGCAGTATTTT.

This chain joins TRBV5-4 and TRBJ1-2, with 7 nucleotides matching TRBD1. Germline V CDR1 and CDR2: SGHNT, YYREEE (reference sequence). The CDR3 spans 16 residues. J lost 3 bases, V lost 0 bases, and 8 bases had no gene match. The chain's CDR3 is CASSLEEGALYYGYTF. CDR3 nucleotide sequence: TGTGCCAGCAGCTTGGAAGAGGGGGCGCTTTACTATGGCTACACCTTC.

The chain uses TRBV21-1 and TRBJ2-2; the table's D gene call, TRBD2, was not cross checked with the DNA. TRBV21-1 is designated a pseudogene. The CDR3 sequence is 13 residues long. The CDR3 reads CASSNAGGGELFF. The CDR3 DNA reads TGTGCCAGCAGCAATGCCGGCGGCGGGGAGCTGTTTTTT.

Only a few counts were recorded for this clone. The gene calls are TRBV6-5 and TRBJ1-5, with a possible D match to TRBD1 (6 bases). The CDR3 has 15 residues. Germline CDR1 and CDR2: MNHEY and SVGAGI. Trimming stripped 5 bases from V and 5 bases from J, with 16 bases between. The CDR3 region has the DNA TGTGCCAGCAGTAGAGCAGGGGAGAGCGATCAGCCCCAGCATTTT. It is translated as CASSRAGESDQPQHF.

This chain connects TRBV4-3 to TRBJ1-6, with 10 nucleotides matching TRBD1. Germline loops: CDR1 LGHNA, CDR2 YSLEER. V was pared by 0 bases and J by 9 bases, with 2 bases of the junction left unmatched. The CDR3 has 15 residues. The CDR3 DNA reads as TGCGCCAGCAGCCAAGAGTGGACAGGGGGTTCACCCCTCCACTTT. Translation gives CASSQEWTGGSPLHF.